This T cell receptor beta chain was identified in a study of cytomegalovirus exposure and HLA in healthy donors. Only one count was recorded for this clone. The antigen remains unidentified. Study-wide results and limits: A cluster of highly shared sequence variants was likely a sequencing artifact.

The CDR3 spans 14 residues. V dropped 2 bases and J dropped 5 bases, with 12 bases sitting between them. CDR1 is SNHLY and CDR2 is FYNNEI in the germline V gene. This PCR relied on a set of 60 Vbeta primers and 13 Jbeta primers. The protocol was immunoSEQ multiplex PCR, while the TCRdb copy is restricted to in-frame clones and leaves out a portion. Among over 150,000 clones listed, roughly 81% were seen once. The chain employs TRBV2 and TRBJ1-1; tentative D call: TRBD1 (5 bases). The clonotype comes from a man aged 25 to 45 in good health and CMV-seropositive. The sample taken for sequencing was PBMCs. CDR3 in amino acids: CASSEMGGGTEAFF. The DNA of the CDR3 is TGTGCCAGCAGTGAAATGGGGGGAGGAACTGAAGCTTTCTTT.